This TCR beta chain was recorded in a study of cytomegalovirus exposure and HLA in healthy donors. About the study: Earlier results showed approximately 120 million unique TCR beta sequences derived from approximately 180 million T cells. Findings of the study overall: Researchers reported that a few CMV-associated chains were confirmed in vitro as CMV antigen-specific. A later analysis associated 15,000 to 20,000 TCR beta sequences with HLA alleles at a 0.05 false discovery rate.

Donors counted as nominally healthy when sampled, yet unrecorded immune exposures were likely. Trimming cost V 2 bases and J 4 bases; bases outside gene matches: 5. Germline-derived CDR1 and CDR2 are SGHKS and YYEKEE (reference sequence). The CDR3 totals 14 residues. Use of 60 Vbeta and 13 Jbeta primers characterized the PCR. Some clones are missing from TCRdb's copy, which holds only in-frame ones; the method was immunoSEQ multiplex PCR. The table has some 160,000 clones, around 80% seen once; the top ten hold approximately 6.8%. There are a few counts of this clone. Antigen unknown. The chain carries TRBV5-5 and TRBJ2-5; 7 bases are shared with TRBD1. The sequencing sample was made of PBMCs. This TCR came from a male donor in good health and CMV-seropositive. CDR3 sequence: CASSFRGGRETQYF. CDR3 DNA: TGTGCCAGCAGCTTCAGAGGGGGCCGAGAGACCCAGTACTTC. Together with reference TRBV5-5 and TRBJ2-5, the CDR3 gives the full variable domain: DAGVTQSPTHLIKTRGQQVTLRCSPISGHKSVSWYQQVLGQGPQFIFQYYEKEERGRGNFPDRFSARQFPNYSSELNVNALLLGDSALYLCASSFRGGRETQYFGPGTRLLVL.